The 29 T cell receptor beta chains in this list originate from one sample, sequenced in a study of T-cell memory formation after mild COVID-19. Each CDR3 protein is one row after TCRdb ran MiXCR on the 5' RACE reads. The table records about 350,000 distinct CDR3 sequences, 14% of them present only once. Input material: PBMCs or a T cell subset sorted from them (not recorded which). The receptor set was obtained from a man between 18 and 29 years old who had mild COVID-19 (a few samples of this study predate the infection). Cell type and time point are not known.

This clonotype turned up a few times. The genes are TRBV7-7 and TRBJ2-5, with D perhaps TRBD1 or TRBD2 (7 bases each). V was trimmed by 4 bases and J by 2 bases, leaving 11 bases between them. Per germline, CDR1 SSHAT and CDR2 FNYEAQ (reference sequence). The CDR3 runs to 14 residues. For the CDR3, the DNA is TGTGCCAGCAGCTCTCAGGGGGGGCAAGAGACCCAGTACTTC. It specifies CASSSQGGQETQYF.

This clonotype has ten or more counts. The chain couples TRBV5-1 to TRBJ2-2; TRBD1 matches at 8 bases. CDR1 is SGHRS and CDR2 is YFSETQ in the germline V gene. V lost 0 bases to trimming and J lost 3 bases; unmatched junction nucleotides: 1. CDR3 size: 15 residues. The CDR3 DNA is TGCGCCAGCAGCTTGGGACAGGGGCACACCGGGGAGCTGTTTTTT. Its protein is CASSLGQGHTGELFF.

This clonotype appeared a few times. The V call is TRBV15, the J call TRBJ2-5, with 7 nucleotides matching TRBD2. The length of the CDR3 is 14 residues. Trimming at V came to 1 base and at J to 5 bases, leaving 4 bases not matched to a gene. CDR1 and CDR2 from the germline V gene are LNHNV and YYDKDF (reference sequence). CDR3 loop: CATSRGGGAETQYF. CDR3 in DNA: TGTGCCACCAGCAGAGGGGGAGGGGCTGAGACCCAGTACTTC. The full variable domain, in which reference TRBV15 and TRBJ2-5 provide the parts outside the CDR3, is DAMVIQNPRYQVTQFGKPVTLSCSQTLNHNVMYWYQQKSSQAPKLLFHYYDKDFNNEADTPDNFQSRRPNTSFCFLDIRSPGLGDTAMYLCATSRGGGAETQYFGPGTRLLVL.

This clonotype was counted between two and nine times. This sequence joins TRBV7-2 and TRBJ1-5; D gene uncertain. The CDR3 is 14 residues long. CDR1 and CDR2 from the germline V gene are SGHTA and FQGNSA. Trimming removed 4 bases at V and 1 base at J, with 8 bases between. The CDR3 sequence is CASSSRHSNQPQHF. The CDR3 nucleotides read TGTGCCAGCAGCTCGCGACACAGCAATCAGCCCCAGCATTTT.

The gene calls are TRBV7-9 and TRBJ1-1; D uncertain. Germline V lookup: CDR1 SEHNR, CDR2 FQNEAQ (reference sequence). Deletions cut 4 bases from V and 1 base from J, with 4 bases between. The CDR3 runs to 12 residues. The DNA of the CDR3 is TGTGCCAGCAGCTCACAGAACACTGAAGCTTTCTTT. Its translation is CASSSQNTEAFF.

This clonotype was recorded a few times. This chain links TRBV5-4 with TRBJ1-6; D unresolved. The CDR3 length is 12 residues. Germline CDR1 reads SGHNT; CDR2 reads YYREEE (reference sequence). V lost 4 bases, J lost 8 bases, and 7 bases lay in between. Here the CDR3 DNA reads TGTGCCAGCAGCCGGAAAGATTCACCCCTCCACTTT. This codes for CASSRKDSPLHF.

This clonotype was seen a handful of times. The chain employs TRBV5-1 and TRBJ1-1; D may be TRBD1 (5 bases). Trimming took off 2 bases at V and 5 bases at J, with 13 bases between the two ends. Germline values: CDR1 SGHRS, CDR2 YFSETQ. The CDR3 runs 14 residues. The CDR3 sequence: CASSFGALSTEAFF. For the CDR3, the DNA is TGCGCCAGCAGCTTTGGGGCCCTGTCTACTGAAGCTTTCTTT.

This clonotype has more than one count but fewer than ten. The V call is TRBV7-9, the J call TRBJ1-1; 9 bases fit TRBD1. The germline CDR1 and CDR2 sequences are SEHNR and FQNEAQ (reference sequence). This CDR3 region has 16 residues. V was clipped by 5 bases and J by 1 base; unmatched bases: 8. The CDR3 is CASSPRTGETNTEAFF. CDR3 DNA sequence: TGTGCCAGCAGCCCGCGGACAGGGGAAACGAACACTGAAGCTTTCTTT.

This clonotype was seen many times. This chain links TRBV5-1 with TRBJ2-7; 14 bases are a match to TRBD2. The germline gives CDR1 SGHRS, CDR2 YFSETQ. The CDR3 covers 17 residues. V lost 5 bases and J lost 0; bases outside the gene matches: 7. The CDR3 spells CASRSRTSGGISYEQYF. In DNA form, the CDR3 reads TGCGCCAGCAGATCCCGGACTAGCGGGGGGATCTCCTACGAGCAGTACTTC.

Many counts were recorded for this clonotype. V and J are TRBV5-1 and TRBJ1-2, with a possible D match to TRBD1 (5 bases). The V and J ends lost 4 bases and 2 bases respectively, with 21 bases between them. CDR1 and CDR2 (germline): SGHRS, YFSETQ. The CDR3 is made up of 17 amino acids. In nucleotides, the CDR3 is TGCGCCAGCAGCCGAGGGGAAGGTGGGAGGCAGAACTATGGCTACACCTTC. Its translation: CASSRGEGGRQNYGYTF.

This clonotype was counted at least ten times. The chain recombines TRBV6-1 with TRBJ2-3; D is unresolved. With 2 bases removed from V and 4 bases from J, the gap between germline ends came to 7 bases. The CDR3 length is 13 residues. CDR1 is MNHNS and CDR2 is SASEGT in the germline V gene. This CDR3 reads CASSEFSADTQYF. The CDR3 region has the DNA TGTGCCAGCAGTGAATTTTCAGCAGATACGCAGTATTTT.

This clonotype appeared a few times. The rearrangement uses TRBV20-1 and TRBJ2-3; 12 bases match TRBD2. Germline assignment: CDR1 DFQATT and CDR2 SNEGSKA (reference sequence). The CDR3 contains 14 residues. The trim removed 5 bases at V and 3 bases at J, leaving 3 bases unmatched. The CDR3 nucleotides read TGCAGTGCTCCTAGCGGGGGGGCGACAGATACGCAGTATTTT. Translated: CSAPSGGATDTQYF.

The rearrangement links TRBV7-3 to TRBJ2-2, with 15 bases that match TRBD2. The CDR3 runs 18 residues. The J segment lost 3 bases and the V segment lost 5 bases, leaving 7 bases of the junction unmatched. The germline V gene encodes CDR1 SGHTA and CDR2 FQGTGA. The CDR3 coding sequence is TGTGCCAGCAGCCGTGGACTAGCGGGGGGGATGGACACCGGGGAGCTGTTTTTT. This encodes CASSRGLAGGMDTGELFF.

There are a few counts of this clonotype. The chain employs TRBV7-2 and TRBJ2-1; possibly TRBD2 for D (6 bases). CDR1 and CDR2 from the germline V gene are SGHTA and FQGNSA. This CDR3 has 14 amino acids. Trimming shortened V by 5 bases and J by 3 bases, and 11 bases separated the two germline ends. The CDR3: CASSAFGSYNEQFF. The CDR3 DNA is TGTGCCAGCAGCGCCTTCGGGAGCTACAATGAGCAGTTCTTC.

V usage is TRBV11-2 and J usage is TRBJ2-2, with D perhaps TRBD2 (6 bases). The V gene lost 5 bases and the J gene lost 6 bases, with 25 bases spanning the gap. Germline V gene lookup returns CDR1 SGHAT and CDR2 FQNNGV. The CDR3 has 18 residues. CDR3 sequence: CASSPGRGASAASGELFF. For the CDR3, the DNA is TGTGCCAGCAGCCCGGGACGGGGTGCTAGCGCAGCGTCCGGGGAGCTGTTTTTT.

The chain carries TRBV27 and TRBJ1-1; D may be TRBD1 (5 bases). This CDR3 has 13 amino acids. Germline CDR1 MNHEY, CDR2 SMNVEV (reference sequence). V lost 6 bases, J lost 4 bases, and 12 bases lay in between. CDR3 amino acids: CASSLPGSTEAFF. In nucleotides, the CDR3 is TGTGCCAGCAGCTTGCCAGGGAGCACTGAAGCTTTCTTT.

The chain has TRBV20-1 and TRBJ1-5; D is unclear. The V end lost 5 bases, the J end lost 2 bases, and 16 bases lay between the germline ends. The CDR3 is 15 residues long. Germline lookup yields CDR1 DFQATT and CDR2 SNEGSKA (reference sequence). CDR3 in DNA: TGCAGTGCTCCGAGGGAGGGTTTAGGCAATCAGCCCCAGCATTTT. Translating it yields CSAPREGLGNQPQHF.

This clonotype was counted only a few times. The CDR3 DNA is TGCGCCAGCAGCTCCCCGACAGGGGGCGTAGAGGGCTACACCTTC. This sequence encodes CASSSPTGGVEGYTF. The rearrangement joins TRBV5-1 to TRBJ1-2, with 10 bases that match TRBD1. The CDR3 is made up of 15 amino acids. With 3 bases clipped from V and 8 bases from J, the junction kept 10 bases outside the gene matches. Germline CDR1 SGHRS, CDR2 YFSETQ.

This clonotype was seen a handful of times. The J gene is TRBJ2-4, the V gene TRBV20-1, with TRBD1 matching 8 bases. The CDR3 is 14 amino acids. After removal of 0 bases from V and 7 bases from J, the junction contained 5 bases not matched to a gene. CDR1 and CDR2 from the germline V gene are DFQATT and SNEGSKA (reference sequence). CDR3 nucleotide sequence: TGCAGTGCTAGAGACGGACAGGGAGTCAACATTCAGTACTTC. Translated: CSARDGQGVNIQYF.

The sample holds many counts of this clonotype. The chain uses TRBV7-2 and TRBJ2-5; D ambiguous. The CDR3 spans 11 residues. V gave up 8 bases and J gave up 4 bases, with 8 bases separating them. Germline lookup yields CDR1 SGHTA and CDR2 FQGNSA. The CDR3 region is CASQSGETQYF. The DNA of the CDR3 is TGTGCCAGCCAATCGGGAGAGACCCAGTACTTC.

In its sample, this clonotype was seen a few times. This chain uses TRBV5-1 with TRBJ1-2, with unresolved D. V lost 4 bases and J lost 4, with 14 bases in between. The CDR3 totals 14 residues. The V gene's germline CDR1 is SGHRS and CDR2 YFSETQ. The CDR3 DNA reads TGCGCCAGCAGCCCGGGCGGCGGCCTCTATGGCTACACCTTC. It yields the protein CASSPGGGLYGYTF.

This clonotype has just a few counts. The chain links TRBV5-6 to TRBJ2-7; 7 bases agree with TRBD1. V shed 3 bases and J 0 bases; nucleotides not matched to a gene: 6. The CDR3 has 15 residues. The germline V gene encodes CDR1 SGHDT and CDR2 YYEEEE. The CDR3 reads CASSYRGGISYEQYF. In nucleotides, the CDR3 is TGTGCCAGCAGCTACAGGGGCGGAATCTCCTACGAGCAGTACTTC.

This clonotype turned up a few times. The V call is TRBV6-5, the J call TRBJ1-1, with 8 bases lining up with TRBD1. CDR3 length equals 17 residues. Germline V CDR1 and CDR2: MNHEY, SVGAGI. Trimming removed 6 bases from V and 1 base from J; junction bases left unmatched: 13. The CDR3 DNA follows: TGTGCCAGCAGACGATCGTTCAGGGGGCTGAAGAACACTGAAGCTTTCTTT. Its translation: CASRRSFRGLKNTEAFF.

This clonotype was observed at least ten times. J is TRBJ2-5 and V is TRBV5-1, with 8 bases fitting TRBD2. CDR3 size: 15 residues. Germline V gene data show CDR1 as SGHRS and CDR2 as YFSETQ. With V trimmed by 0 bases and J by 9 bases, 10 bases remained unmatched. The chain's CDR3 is CASSLGGRSIGAQYF. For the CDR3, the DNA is TGCGCCAGCAGCTTGGGCGGGAGGTCCATCGGGGCCCAGTACTTC.

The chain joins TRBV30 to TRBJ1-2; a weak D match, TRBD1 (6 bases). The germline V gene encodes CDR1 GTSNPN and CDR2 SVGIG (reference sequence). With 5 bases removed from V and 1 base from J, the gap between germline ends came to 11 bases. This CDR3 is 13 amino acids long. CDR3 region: CAWRGAINYGYTF. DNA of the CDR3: TGTGCCTGGCGGGGGGCGATTAACTATGGCTACACCTTC. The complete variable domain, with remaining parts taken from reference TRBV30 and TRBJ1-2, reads SQTIHQWPATLVQPVGSPLSLECTVEGTSNPNLYWYRQAAGRGLQLLFYSVGIGQISSEVPQNLSASRPQDRQFILSSKKLLLSDSGFYLCAWRGAINYGYTFGSGTRLTVV.

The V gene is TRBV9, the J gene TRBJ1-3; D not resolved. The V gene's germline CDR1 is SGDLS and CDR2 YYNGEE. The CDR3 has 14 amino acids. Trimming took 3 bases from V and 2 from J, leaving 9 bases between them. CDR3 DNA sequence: TGTGCCAGCAGCGGGGCGGTCGCTGGAAACACCATATATTTT. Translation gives CASSGAVAGNTIYF.

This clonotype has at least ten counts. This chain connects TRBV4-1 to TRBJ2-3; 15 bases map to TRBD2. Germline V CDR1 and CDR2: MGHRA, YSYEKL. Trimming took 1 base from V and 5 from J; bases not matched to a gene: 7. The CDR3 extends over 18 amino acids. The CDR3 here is CASSQAGTSGGPQDTQYF. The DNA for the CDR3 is TGCGCCAGCAGCCAAGCAGGGACTAGCGGGGGGCCTCAAGATACGCAGTATTTT.

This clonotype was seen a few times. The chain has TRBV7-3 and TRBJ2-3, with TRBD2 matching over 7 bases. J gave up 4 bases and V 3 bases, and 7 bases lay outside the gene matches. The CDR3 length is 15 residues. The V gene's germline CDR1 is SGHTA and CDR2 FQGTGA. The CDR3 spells CASSFRGVVADTQYF. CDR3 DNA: TGTGCCAGCAGCTTTCGGGGGGTGGTTGCAGATACGCAGTATTTT. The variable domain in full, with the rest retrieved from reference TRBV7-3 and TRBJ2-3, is GAGVSQTPSNKVTEKGKYVELRCDPISGHTALYWYRQSLGQGPEFLIYFQGTGAADDSGLPNDRFFAVRPEGSVSTLKIQRTERGDSAVYLCASSFRGVVADTQYFGPGTRLTVL.

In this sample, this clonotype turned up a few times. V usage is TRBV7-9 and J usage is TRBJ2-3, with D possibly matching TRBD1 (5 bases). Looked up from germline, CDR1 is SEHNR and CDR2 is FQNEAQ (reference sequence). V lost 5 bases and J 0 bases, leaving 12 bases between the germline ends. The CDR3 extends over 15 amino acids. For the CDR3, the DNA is TGTGCCAGCAGCCAGGGCCAGGCGAGCACAGATACGCAGTATTTT. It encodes CASSQGQASTDTQYF.